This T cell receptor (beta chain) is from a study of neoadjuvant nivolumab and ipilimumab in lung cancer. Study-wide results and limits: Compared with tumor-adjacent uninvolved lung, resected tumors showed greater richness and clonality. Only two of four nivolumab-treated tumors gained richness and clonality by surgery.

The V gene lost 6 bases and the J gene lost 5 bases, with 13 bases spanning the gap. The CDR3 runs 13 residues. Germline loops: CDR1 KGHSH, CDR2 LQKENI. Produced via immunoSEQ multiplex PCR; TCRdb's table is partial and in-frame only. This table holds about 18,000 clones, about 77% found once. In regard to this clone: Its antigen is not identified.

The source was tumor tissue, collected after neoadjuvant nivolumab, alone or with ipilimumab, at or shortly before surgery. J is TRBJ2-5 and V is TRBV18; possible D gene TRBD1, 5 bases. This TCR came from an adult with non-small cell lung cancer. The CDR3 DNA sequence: TGTGCCAGCTCGTGGTGGGGCGGCGAGACCCAGTACTTC. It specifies CASSWWGGETQYF.